The 22 T cell receptor beta chains below were found in one sample sequenced in a study of tumour-infiltrating T cells in Burkitt lymphoma. TCRdb's table, derived via immunoSEQ multiplex PCR, lists solely in-frame clones and lacks some. Found here are more than 40,000 clones, less than 40% of them singletons; the top ten hold 2.9%. The sample was tumor tissue. Every receptor here comes from a human donor with Burkitt lymphoma.

This chain connects TRBV2 to TRBJ1-3, with 8 bases aligning to TRBD1. Losses at the gene ends were 9 bases for V and 3 bases for J; bases not matched to a gene: 4. Germline lookup yields CDR1 SNHLY and CDR2 FYNNEI. This CDR3 region has 13 residues. The CDR3 spells CASTRGLGNTIYF. The CDR3 coding sequence is TGTGCCAGTACCAGGGGGCTTGGAAACACCATATATTTT. The full variable domain, its missing parts supplied by reference TRBV2 and TRBJ1-3, is EPEVTQTPSHQVTQMGQEVILRCVPISNHLYFYWYRQILGQKVEFLVSFYNNEISEKSEIFDDQFSVERPDGSNFTLKIRSTKLEDSAMYFCASTRGLGNTIYFGEGSWLTVV.

The J gene is TRBJ1-1, the V gene TRBV2; no firm D call. Trimming pared 6 bases from V and 2 bases from J, leaving 7 bases between. The CDR3 consists of 12 residues. Germline loops: CDR1 SNHLY, CDR2 FYNNEI. The CDR3 nucleotides read TGTGCCAGCAGACAGCTAAACACTGAAGCTTTCTTT. This gives the protein CASRQLNTEAFF.

This sequence joins TRBV4-1 and TRBJ1-5, with a weak D call TRBD1 (6 bases). From germline, CDR1 is MGHRA and CDR2 YSYEKL. This CDR3 comprises 16 residues. V dropped 4 bases and J dropped 3 bases, with 16 bases sitting between them. DNA of the CDR3: TGCGCCAGCAGCCTCCTGGGGGGCGGGATCAATCAGCCCCAGCATTTT. Amino acids: CASSLLGGGINQPQHF.

This CDR3 is CSVDTGLRGYTF. The CDR3, as DNA: TGCAGCGTTGATACCGGACTTCGAGGCTACACCTTC. The V and J genes are TRBV29-1 and TRBJ1-2; D gene uncertain. Germline assignment: CDR1 SQVTM and CDR2 ANQGSEA. V dropped 3 bases and J dropped 8 bases, with 13 bases sitting between them. The CDR3 has 12 amino acids. The variable domain in full, with the rest retrieved from reference TRBV29-1 and TRBJ1-2, is SAVISQKPSRDICQRGTSLTIQCQVDSQVTMMFWYRQQPGQSLTLIATANQGSEATYESGFVIDKFPISRPNLTFSTLTVSNMSPEDSSIYLCSVDTGLRGYTFGSGTRLTVV.

The chain uses TRBV5-1 and TRBJ1-5; no clear D. The CDR3 is 13 residues long. Germline CDR1 and CDR2: SGHRS and YFSETQ. V was trimmed by 0 bases and J by 8 bases, leaving 9 bases between them. CDR3 nucleotides: TGCGCCAGCAGCTTGGTCCCTGACGAGCCCCAGCATTTT. This codes for CASSLVPDEPQHF.

The chain links TRBV15 to TRBJ1-2, with a possible D match to TRBD1 (6 bases). The germline V gene encodes CDR1 LNHNV and CDR2 YYDKDF (reference sequence). This CDR3 comprises 14 residues. V lost 3 bases and J 0 bases, leaving 8 bases between the germline ends. This chain's CDR3 is CATSRGQANYGYTF. In DNA form, the CDR3 reads TGTGCCACCAGCAGGGGACAAGCTAACTATGGCTACACCTTC.

This clone was recorded once. The chain employs TRBV7-2 and TRBJ2-1, with no clear D. This CDR3 comprises 13 residues. With 2 bases removed from V and 7 bases from J, the gap between germline ends came to 9 bases. In germline, CDR1 is SGHTA, CDR2 FQGNSA. The CDR3 sequence: CASSLSRNNEQFF. CDR3 nucleotide sequence: TGTGCCAGCAGCTTATCTCGGAATAATGAGCAGTTCTTC.

This clone was detected only a few times. The rearrangement uses TRBV25-1 and TRBJ2-2; 8 nucleotides line up with TRBD2. V lost 6 bases, J lost 4 bases, and 13 bases stayed unmatched. CDR1 and CDR2 (germline): MGHDK, SYGVNS. The CDR3 totals 17 residues. The CDR3 sequence: CASSRGGLRRGTGELFF. DNA for the CDR3: TGTGCCAGCAGCCGGGGGGGACTCCGGAGGGGCACCGGGGAGCTGTTTTTT. The full variable domain, completed using reference TRBV25-1 and TRBJ2-2, is EADIYQTPRYLVIGTGKKITLECSQTMGHDKMYWYQQDPGMELHLIHYSYGVNSTEKGDLSSESTVSRIRTEHFPLTLESARPSHTSQYLCASSRGGLRRGTGELFFGEGSRLTVL.

This clone showed up just a few times. The rearrangement joins TRBV5-6 to TRBJ2-7; 9 bases agree with TRBD1. The CDR3 covers 13 residues. Per the germline V gene, CDR1 is SGHDT and CDR2 is YYEEEE. Unmatched junction bases numbered 8, after V lost 8 bases and J lost 5 bases. The CDR3 here is CASLGTGLNEQYF. The CDR3 region has the DNA TGTGCCAGTCTTGGGACAGGGCTTAACGAGCAGTACTTC.

This chain links TRBV19 with TRBJ2-3, with 7 nucleotides matching TRBD1. The CDR3 length is 13 residues. Germline loops: CDR1 LNHDA, CDR2 SQIVND (reference sequence). After removal of 4 bases from V and 4 bases from J, the junction contained 2 bases not matched to a gene. The CDR3 coding sequence is TGTGCCAGTAGTAGACAGGGTTCAGATACGCAGTATTTT. Its protein product is CASSRQGSDTQYF.

This clone was seen once. V usage is TRBV5-1 and J usage is TRBJ1-4; D possibly corresponds to TRBD1 (5 bases). The CDR3 is made up of 16 amino acids. V was shortened by 4 bases and J by 5 bases, with 18 bases between the two germline ends. Germline loops: CDR1 SGHRS, CDR2 YFSETQ. The CDR3 loop is CASSPRDPRANEKLFF. The CDR3 DNA sequence: TGCGCCAGCAGCCCCCGGGACCCAAGAGCGAATGAAAAACTGTTTTTT.

This clone has only a few counts. The J gene is TRBJ1-1, the V gene TRBV19, with no clear D. With 5 bases removed from V and 0 bases from J, the gap between germline ends came to 10 bases. The CDR3 loop spans 14 amino acids. From germline, CDR1 is LNHDA and CDR2 SQIVND (reference sequence). CDR3 nucleotide sequence: TGTGCCAGTAGTTTGGACTTAGTGAACACTGAAGCTTTCTTT. It is translated as CASSLDLVNTEAFF.

J is TRBJ1-2 and V is TRBV14; weak D call: TRBD1 (5 bases). This CDR3 has 14 amino acids. With 3 bases removed from V and 6 bases from J, the gap between germline ends came to 14 bases. Germline CDR1 is SGHDN and CDR2 is FVKESK. The DNA for the CDR3 is TGTGCCAGCAGCCAGTTCGCCGGGACGGATGGCTACACCTTC. Amino acid sequence: CASSQFAGTDGYTF.

The chain couples TRBV5-1 to TRBJ1-6; D is uncertain. From germline, CDR1 is SGHRS and CDR2 YFSETQ. This CDR3 is built from 16 residues. Trimming shortened V by 0 bases and J by 11 bases, and 18 bases separated the two germline ends. DNA of the CDR3: TGCGCCAGCAGCTTGGGCCCCACGGCCTTGGAGGCACCCCTCCACTTT. Protein sequence: CASSLGPTALEAPLHF. Full variable domain (outside the CDR3, taken from reference TRBV5-1 and TRBJ1-6): KAGVTQTPRYLIKTRGQQVTLSCSPISGHRSVSWYQQTPGQGLQFLFEYFSETQRNKGNFPGRFSGRQFSNSRSEMNVSTLELGDSALYLCASSLGPTALEAPLHFGNGTRLTVT.

This clone was seen a handful of times. The chain carries TRBV7-2 and TRBJ1-5, with TRBD1 as a possible D gene (6 bases). The CDR3 covers 15 residues. Germline values: CDR1 SGHTA, CDR2 FQGNSA. V dropped 5 bases and J dropped 1 base, with 12 bases sitting between them. The CDR3 reads CASSEGGGSNQPQHF. The CDR3, as DNA: TGTGCCAGCAGCGAAGGGGGGGGAAGCAATCAGCCCCAGCATTTT.

J is TRBJ1-1 and V is TRBV5-1, with TRBD1 matching over 7 bases. J was trimmed by 6 bases and V by 4 bases; bases with no gene match: 12. This CDR3 has 15 residues. The germline CDR1 and CDR2 sequences are SGHRS and YFSETQ. CDR3 sequence (DNA): TGCGCCAGCAGCCAACGGAGACAGGGAGGAGCTGAAGCTTTCTTT. This encodes CASSQRRQGGAEAFF.

The chain combines TRBV5-4 with TRBJ2-6; D call uncertain. The germline V gene has CDR1 SGHNT and CDR2 YYREEE (reference sequence). CDR3 length equals 13 residues. V was pared by 2 bases and J by 2 bases, with 2 bases between. The CDR3 coding sequence is TGTGCCAGCAGCTTCGCTGGGGCCAACGTCCTGACTTTC. It codes for CASSFAGANVLTF.

The chain combines TRBV5-1 with TRBJ2-7, with D unresolved. Trimming removed 1 base at V and 3 bases at J, with 11 bases between. Germline-derived CDR1 and CDR2 are SGHRS and YFSETQ. The CDR3 contains 14 residues. The CDR3 region is CASSLSDKIYEQYF. CDR3 in DNA: TGCGCCAGCAGCTTGTCTGACAAAATCTACGAGCAGTACTTC.

This clone was observed a few times. The V gene is TRBV5-1, the J gene TRBJ1-4; D not resolved. Germline CDR1 SGHRS, CDR2 YFSETQ. V dropped 0 bases and J dropped 0 bases, with 9 bases sitting between them. The CDR3 runs 16 residues. CDR3 nucleotides: TGCGCCAGCAGCTTGGGGCCGGGTACAACTAATGAAAAACTGTTTTTT. The encoded protein is CASSLGPGTTNEKLFF.

V and J are TRBV5-1 and TRBJ2-7; D tentatively reads TRBD1 or TRBD2 (5 bases each). Trimming removed 1 base at V and 6 bases at J, with 14 bases between. Germline CDR1 is SGHRS and CDR2 is YFSETQ. The CDR3 has 14 amino acids. The CDR3 coding sequence is TGCGCCAGCAGCTTGCCGGGAACCCAGGGCGAGCAGTACTTC. Translation: CASSLPGTQGEQYF. The complete variable domain, with remaining parts taken from reference TRBV5-1 and TRBJ2-7, reads KAGVTQTPRYLIKTRGQQVTLSCSPISGHRSVSWYQQTPGQGLQFLFEYFSETQRNKGNFPGRFSGRQFSNSRSEMNVSTLELGDSALYLCASSLPGTQGEQYFGPGTRLTVT.

This clone turned up a few times. The chain combines TRBV4-1 with TRBJ1-2, with D perhaps TRBD1 (6 bases). Trimming removed 6 bases at V and 5 bases at J, with 19 bases between. This CDR3 is built from 15 residues. CDR1 MGHRA and CDR2 YSYEKL come from the germline V gene. CDR3 region: CASRPRTAGLYGYTF. CDR3 nucleotides: TGCGCCAGCAGGCCTCGGACAGCCGGGCTGTATGGCTACACCTTC.

This rearrangement joins TRBV2 to TRBJ1-1; D is undetermined. Trimming removed 3 bases from V and 5 bases from J, with 16 bases in between. The CDR3 extends over 15 amino acids. Germline V lookup: CDR1 SNHLY, CDR2 FYNNEI. The chain's CDR3 is CASSDFSVGGTEAFF. Written as DNA, the CDR3 is TGTGCCAGCAGTGATTTTTCCGTCGGAGGAACTGAAGCTTTCTTT.